Listed below are T cell receptor beta chains from one sample, sequenced in a study of early T cells in non-severe SARS-CoV-2 infection. TCRdb independently ran MiXCR on the 5' RACE reads; one entry per CDR3 protein. The sample consists of about 110,000 distinct CDR3 sequences, around 10% of them appearing once. The sequencing sample was made of whole blood. These receptor sequences come from an adult who was a healthcare worker with PCR-confirmed SARS-CoV-2 infection or an uninfected control (not recorded which). Both conserved end residues are part of each CDR3. Each record gives: clone size, V gene, D gene, J gene, CDR3 protein, CDR3 DNA. A D gene is named only where the DNA matches it firmly. Some rows have no size entry. The others give once, few or many, or a class for an expanded clone.

>many|TRBV4-1|TRBD1|TRBJ2-5
CASSHLGQAQETQYF
TGCGCCAGCAGCCACTTGGGACAGGCCCAAGAGACCCAGTACTTC
>NA|TRBV18|TRBD2|TRBJ2-3
CASSPLFASGGSTDTQYF
TGTGCCAGCTCACCACTGTTCGCTAGCGGAGGGAGCACAGATACGCAGTATTTT
>NA|TRBV11-2|NA|TRBJ1-6
CASSFIGDNSPLHF
TGTGCCAGCAGCTTTATAGGGGATAATTCACCCCTCCACTTT
>few|TRBV21-1|NA|TRBJ2-1
CASSKPLMKTDGLKDNEQFF
TGTGCCAGCAGCAAACCTTTAATGAAGACGGACGGCCTGAAGGACAATGAGCAGTTCTTC
>few|TRBV12-3/TRBV12-4|NA|TRBJ1-2
CASSLARALHYGYTF
TGTGCCAGCAGTTTAGCGCGGGCCCTCCACTATGGCTACACCTTC
>many|TRBV6-2/TRBV6-3|TRBD2|TRBJ2-5
CASSYSLSAGGPETQYF
TGTGCCAGCAGTTACTCCCTGTCGGCGGGGGGGCCAGAGACCCAGTACTTC
>many|TRBV10-1|TRBD2|TRBJ2-3
CASAAQRERPDTQYF
TGCGCCAGCGCGGCTCAGCGGGAGCGCCCAGATACGCAGTATTTT
>few|TRBV11-2|NA|TRBJ2-3
CASSLPTALHTQYF
TGTGCCAGCAGCTTACCTACTGCGTTACATACGCAGTATTTT
>many|TRBV27|NA|TRBJ1-1
CASSKGKEGTEAFF
TGTGCCAGCAGCAAAGGAAAGGAGGGAACTGAAGCTTTCTTT
>NA|TRBV7-8|TRBD1|TRBJ2-3
CASSNRGSIDTQYF
TGTGCCAGCAGCAACAGGGGTAGCATAGATACGCAGTATTTT
>NA|TRBV12-3/TRBV12-4|TRBD1|TRBJ2-1
CASTLSGDRGIHNEQFF
TGTGCCAGCACTCTGTCTGGTGACAGGGGGATCCACAATGAGCAGTTCTTC
>few|TRBV6-1|TRBD2|TRBJ2-2
CASSEGREYGELFF
TGTGCCAGCAGTGAAGGGCGGGAGTACGGGGAGCTGTTTTTT
>NA|TRBV30|NA|TRBJ1-1
CAWKELGAFF
TGTGCCTGGAAGGAACTAGGGGCTTTCTTT
>many|TRBV7-3|NA|TRBJ1-2
CASSLNSNYGYTF
TGTGCCAGCAGCTTAAACAGTAACTATGGCTACACCTTC
>many|TRBV9|NA|TRBJ1-5
CASSVGVREDQPQHF
TGTGCCAGCAGCGTAGGGGTCAGAGAGGACCAGCCCCAGCATTTT
>once|TRBV29-1|NA|TRBJ2-7
CSVTVSYEQYF
TGCAGCGTGACAGTCTCCTACGAGCAGTACTTC
>many|TRBV5-1|NA|TRBJ1-5
CASSAGPNQPQHF
TGCGCCAGCAGCGCGGGGCCCAATCAGCCCCAGCATTTT
>NA|TRBV7-2|NA|TRBJ2-7
CASSFAGGPGDEQYF
TGTGCCAGCAGCTTCGCCGGCGGCCCCGGAGACGAGCAGTACTTC
>many|TRBV24-1|NA|TRBJ1-1
CATSLGDWAEAFF
TGTGCCACCAGCTTGGGAGATTGGGCTGAAGCTTTCTTT
>few|TRBV3-1|NA|TRBJ1-5
CASSQGTPWGNQPQHF
TGTGCCAGCAGCCAAGGGACCCCTTGGGGCAATCAGCCCCAGCATTTT
>NA|TRBV18|NA|TRBJ2-7
CASSPLGATVVDEQYF
TGTGCCAGCTCACCACTAGGGGCCACCGTTGTCGACGAGCAGTACTTC
>many|TRBV7-9|TRBD2|TRBJ2-7
CASSSTSRSSYEQYF
TGTGCCAGCAGCTCGACTAGCAGAAGCTCCTACGAGCAGTACTTC
>NA|TRBV5-6|NA|TRBJ1-1
CASSSYPDMNTEAFF
TGTGCCAGCAGCTCCTACCCGGATATGAACACTGAAGCTTTCTTT
>NA|TRBV29-1|NA|TRBJ1-1
CSVTQGNTEAFF
TGCAGCGTTACTCAGGGGAACACTGAAGCTTTCTTT